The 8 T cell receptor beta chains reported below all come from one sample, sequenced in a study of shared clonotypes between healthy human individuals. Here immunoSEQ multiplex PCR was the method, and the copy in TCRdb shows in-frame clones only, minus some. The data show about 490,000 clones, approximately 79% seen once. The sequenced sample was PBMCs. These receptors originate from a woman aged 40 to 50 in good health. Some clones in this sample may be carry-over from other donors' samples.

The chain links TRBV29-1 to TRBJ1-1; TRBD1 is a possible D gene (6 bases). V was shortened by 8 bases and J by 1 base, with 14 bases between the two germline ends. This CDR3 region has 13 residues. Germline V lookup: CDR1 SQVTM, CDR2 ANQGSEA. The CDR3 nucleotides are TGCAGCTCGACAGGCAGAACGAACACTGAAGCTTTCTTT. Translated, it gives CSSTGRTNTEAFF.

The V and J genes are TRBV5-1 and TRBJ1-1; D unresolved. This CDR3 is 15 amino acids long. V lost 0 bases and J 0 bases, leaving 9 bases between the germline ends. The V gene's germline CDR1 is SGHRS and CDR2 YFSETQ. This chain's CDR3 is CASSLDGGVNTEAFF. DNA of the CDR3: TGCGCCAGCAGCTTGGATGGCGGGGTGAACACTGAAGCTTTCTTT. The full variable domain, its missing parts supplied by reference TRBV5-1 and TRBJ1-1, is KAGVTQTPRYLIKTRGQQVTLSCSPISGHRSVSWYQQTPGQGLQFLFEYFSETQRNKGNFPGRFSGRQFSNSRSEMNVSTLELGDSALYLCASSLDGGVNTEAFFGQGTRLTVV.

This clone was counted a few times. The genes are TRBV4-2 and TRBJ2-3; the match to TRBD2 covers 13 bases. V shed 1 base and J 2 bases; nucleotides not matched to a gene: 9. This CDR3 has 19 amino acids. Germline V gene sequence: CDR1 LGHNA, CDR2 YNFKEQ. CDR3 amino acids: CASSQGLAGGGFVTDTQYF. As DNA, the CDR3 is TGTGCCAGCAGCCAAGGACTAGCGGGAGGTGGTTTTGTCACAGATACGCAGTATTTT.

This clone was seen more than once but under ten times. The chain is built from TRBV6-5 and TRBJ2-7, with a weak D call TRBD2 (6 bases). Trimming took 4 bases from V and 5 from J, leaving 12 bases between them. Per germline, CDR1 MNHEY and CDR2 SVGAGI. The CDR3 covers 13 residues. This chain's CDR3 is CASSSGVRHEQYF. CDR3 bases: TGTGCCAGCAGTTCGGGGGTCCGACACGAGCAGTACTTC.

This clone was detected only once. CDR3 in amino acids: CASSPRGTGGDEQYF. The CDR3 nucleotides are TGTGCCAGCAGCCCGAGGGGGACAGGGGGCGACGAGCAGTACTTC. The chain uses TRBV5-4 and TRBJ2-7, with 12 bases identical to TRBD1. CDR3 size: 15 residues. V was clipped by 4 bases and J by 5 bases; unmatched bases: 7. The V gene's germline CDR1 is SGHNT and CDR2 YYREEE (reference sequence).

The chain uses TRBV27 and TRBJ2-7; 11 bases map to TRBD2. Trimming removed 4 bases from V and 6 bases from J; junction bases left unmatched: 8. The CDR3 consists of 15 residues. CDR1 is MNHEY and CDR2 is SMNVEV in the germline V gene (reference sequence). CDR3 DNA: TGTGCCAGCAGTTATCAACTAGCGGGAGCAAGCGAGCAGTACTTC. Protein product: CASSYQLAGASEQYF.

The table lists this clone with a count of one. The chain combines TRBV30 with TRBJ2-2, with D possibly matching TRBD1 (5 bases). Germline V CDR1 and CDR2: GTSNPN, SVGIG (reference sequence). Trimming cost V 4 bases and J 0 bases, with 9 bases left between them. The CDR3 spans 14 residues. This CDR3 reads CAWNQGTNTGELFF. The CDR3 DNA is TGTGCCTGGAATCAGGGAACGAACACCGGGGAGCTGTTTTTT.

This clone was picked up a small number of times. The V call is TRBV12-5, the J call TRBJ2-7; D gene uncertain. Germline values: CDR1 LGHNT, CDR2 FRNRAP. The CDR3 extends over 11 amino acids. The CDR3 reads CVTPVAYEQYF. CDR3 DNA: TGTGTCACTCCAGTGGCCTACGAGCAGTACTTC.